These T cell receptor beta chains were read from a single sample in a study of T cells in Graves' hyperthyroidism and ophthalmopathy. TCRdb re-called the multiplex PCR reads with MiXCR, one entry per CDR3 protein. The table lists hundreds of thousands of distinct CDR3 sequences, approximately 23% of them singletons. Material for sequencing was blood. All receptors derive from a woman in her 70s with Graves' ophthalmopathy. Each CDR3 is given with its conserved first and last residue. Fields, in order: J gene, clone size, D gene, V gene, CDR3 DNA, CDR3 protein. A D gene is named only where the DNA matches it firmly. Some rows have no size entry. The others give once, few or many, or a class for an expanded clone.

j_gene: TRBJ1-5
abundance: many
d_gene: -
v_gene: TRBV27
CDR3nt: TGTGCCAGCAGTTTAAATCGGGGTCAGCCCCAGCATTTT
CDR3aa: CASSLNRGQPQHF

j_gene: TRBJ1-2
abundance: many
d_gene: -
v_gene: TRBV7-2
CDR3nt: TGTGCCAGCAGCTTCACCGGGACACTTAATGGCTACACCTTC
CDR3aa: CASSFTGTLNGYTF

j_gene: TRBJ2-5
abundance: -
d_gene: TRBD1
v_gene: TRBV5-6
CDR3nt: TGTGCCAGCAGCCGTACTAGGGGGCGAACCCCCCAAGAGACCCAGTACTTC
CDR3aa: CASSRTRGRTPQETQYF

j_gene: TRBJ2-2
abundance: -
d_gene: TRBD1
v_gene: TRBV18
CDR3nt: TGTGCCAGCTCACCTCTTCCCCGGACAGGGAATGGCGGGACCGGGGAGCTGTTTTTT
CDR3aa: CASSPLPRTGNGGTGELFF

j_gene: TRBJ1-1
abundance: -
d_gene: TRBD1
v_gene: TRBV5-1
CDR3nt: TGCGCCAGCAGCTTGGCCGGGACAGCTCAGAACGCTGAAGCTTTCTTT
CDR3aa: CASSLAGTAQNAEAFF

j_gene: TRBJ1-1
abundance: many
d_gene: -
v_gene: TRBV30
CDR3nt: TGTGCCTGGAGTGTACTCCCGAACACTGAAGCTTTCTTT
CDR3aa: CAWSVLPNTEAFF

j_gene: TRBJ2-3
abundance: -
d_gene: TRBD2
v_gene: TRBV7-6
CDR3nt: TGTGCCAGCAGCTTCCCGACTAGCGGGAGTTTCACAGATACGCAGTATTTT
CDR3aa: CASSFPTSGSFTDTQYF

j_gene: TRBJ2-7
abundance: -
d_gene: -
v_gene: TRBV25-1
CDR3nt: TGTGCCAGCAGTGCCGGGACCATCGACTACGAGCAGTACTTC
CDR3aa: CASSAGTIDYEQYF

j_gene: TRBJ2-6
abundance: -
d_gene: -
v_gene: TRBV11-2
CDR3nt: TGTGCCAGCAGCTTCGGATTCTCTGGGGCCAACGTCCTGACTTTC
CDR3aa: CASSFGFSGANVLTF

j_gene: TRBJ2-3
abundance: -
d_gene: -
v_gene: TRBV3-1
CDR3nt: TGTGCCAGCAGCCAAGTCGTGCTAGCGCCTAGCACAGATACGCAGTATTTT
CDR3aa: CASSQVVLAPSTDTQYF

j_gene: TRBJ2-1
abundance: -
d_gene: -
v_gene: TRBV9
CDR3nt: TGTGCCAGCAGCTTTAGAGGGGGAGGGACGTTGGATGAGCAGTTCTTC
CDR3aa: CASSFRGGGTLDEQFF

j_gene: TRBJ2-1
abundance: -
d_gene: -
v_gene: TRBV7-2
CDR3nt: TGTGCCAGCAGCTTATACTTTGACAGGCGAAACAATGAGCAGTTCTTC
CDR3aa: CASSLYFDRRNNEQFF

j_gene: TRBJ2-7
abundance: many
d_gene: TRBD2
v_gene: TRBV11-2
CDR3nt: TGTGCCAGCAGCAGAGCTAGCGGGGACAACTACGAGCAGTACTTC
CDR3aa: CASSRASGDNYEQYF

j_gene: TRBJ2-3
abundance: -
d_gene: -
v_gene: TRBV20-1
CDR3nt: TGCAATGCTACCCTGTCAGATACGCAGTATTTT
CDR3aa: CNATLSDTQYF

j_gene: TRBJ2-5
abundance: -
d_gene: TRBD2
v_gene: TRBV7-9
CDR3nt: TGTGCCAGCAGCCCTTCTTCAGCGGGGGGGTTGGAGACCCAGTACTTC
CDR3aa: CASSPSSAGGLETQYF

j_gene: TRBJ2-4
abundance: many
d_gene: -
v_gene: TRBV12-3/TRBV12-4
CDR3nt: TGTGCCAGCAGCCCAGGGGCCGAAAACATTCAGTACTTC
CDR3aa: CASSPGAENIQYF

j_gene: TRBJ1-1
abundance: -
d_gene: TRBD1
v_gene: TRBV14
CDR3nt: TGTGCCAGCAGCCGGCTAGGGACAGACACTGAAGCTTTCTTT
CDR3aa: CASSRLGTDTEAFF

j_gene: TRBJ2-7
abundance: -
d_gene: -
v_gene: TRBV9
CDR3nt: TGTGCCAGCAGCGTAGAGGCAGTGACCTACGAGCAGTACTTC
CDR3aa: CASSVEAVTYEQYF

j_gene: TRBJ2-7
abundance: -
d_gene: TRBD1
v_gene: TRBV3-1
CDR3nt: TGTGCCTGCAGCCAAGTTCCGGGACAGAGCTACGAGCAGTACTTC
CDR3aa: CACSQVPGQSYEQYF

j_gene: TRBJ2-3
abundance: many
d_gene: -
v_gene: TRBV7-2
CDR3nt: TGTGCCAGCAGCTTAGGCCCAGGGAGCACAGATACGCAGTATTTT
CDR3aa: CASSLGPGSTDTQYF

j_gene: TRBJ2-7
abundance: few
d_gene: TRBD2
v_gene: TRBV30
CDR3nt: TGTGCCTGGAGTGTGGCTAGCGGGAACTACGAGCAGTACTTC
CDR3aa: CAWSVASGNYEQYF

j_gene: TRBJ2-7
abundance: many
d_gene: -
v_gene: TRBV11-2
CDR3nt: TGTGCCAGCACCAAACCCGTTCTGGATGGGCAGTACTTC
CDR3aa: CASTKPVLDGQYF

j_gene: TRBJ1-1
abundance: many
d_gene: -
v_gene: TRBV10-2
CDR3nt: TGCGCCAGCAGTGAGCGGGCCTTGAACACTGAAGCTTTCTTT
CDR3aa: CASSERALNTEAFF

j_gene: TRBJ1-3
abundance: few
d_gene: -
v_gene: TRBV27
CDR3nt: TGTGCCAGCAGACACAACTCTGGAAACACCATATATTTT
CDR3aa: CASRHNSGNTIYF

j_gene: TRBJ2-5
abundance: many
d_gene: TRBD2
v_gene: TRBV27
CDR3nt: TGTGCCACCCGTCGGGGGAGCGGGAGGATAGAGACCCAGTACTTC
CDR3aa: CATRRGSGRIETQYF

j_gene: TRBJ1-4
abundance: few
d_gene: -
v_gene: TRBV2
CDR3nt: TGTGCCAGCAGTGAAGATGGAATCACTAATGAAAAACTGTTTTTT
CDR3aa: CASSEDGITNEKLFF

j_gene: TRBJ2-7
abundance: -
d_gene: -
v_gene: TRBV30
CDR3nt: TGTGCCTGGATGCGGGGATCCTACGAGCAGTACTTC
CDR3aa: CAWMRGSYEQYF

j_gene: TRBJ1-2
abundance: -
d_gene: -
v_gene: TRBV20-1
CDR3nt: TGCAGTGCTAGCCTAGGCCAGGGTATGGACTATGGCTACACCTTC
CDR3aa: CSASLGQGMDYGYTF

j_gene: TRBJ2-7
abundance: few
d_gene: TRBD2
v_gene: TRBV20-1
CDR3nt: TGCAGTGCTCCCTCCGGGACTAGCGGGAGCTACGAGCAGTACTTC
CDR3aa: CSAPSGTSGSYEQYF

j_gene: TRBJ1-5
abundance: -
d_gene: -
v_gene: TRBV15
CDR3nt: TGTGCCACCAGCAGAGAGCTCAGAAGGGAGGGTCAGCCCCAGCATTTT
CDR3aa: CATSRELRREGQPQHF

j_gene: TRBJ2-7
abundance: few
d_gene: -
v_gene: TRBV30
CDR3nt: TGTGCCTGGAGGTTCGCAGGGAGCTCCTACGAGCAGTACTTC
CDR3aa: CAWRFAGSSYEQYF

j_gene: TRBJ1-2
abundance: few
d_gene: TRBD1
v_gene: TRBV12-3/TRBV12-4
CDR3nt: TGTGCCAGCAGCTCCGGGACAGTTTCTAACTATGGCTACACCTTC
CDR3aa: CASSSGTVSNYGYTF

j_gene: TRBJ2-1
abundance: -
d_gene: TRBD2
v_gene: TRBV19
CDR3nt: TGTGCCACCACTCTAGCGGGAGATAGGAATGAGCAGTTCTTC
CDR3aa: CATTLAGDRNEQFF

j_gene: TRBJ2-5
abundance: few
d_gene: -
v_gene: TRBV20-1
CDR3nt: TGCAGTGCTCCGGGACTGGGACGGCCCCAGTACTTC
CDR3aa: CSAPGLGRPQYF

j_gene: TRBJ1-6
abundance: -
d_gene: -
v_gene: TRBV19
CDR3nt: TGTGCCAGTAGTGAGTTCTCAGGGGAAAATTCACCCCTCCACTTT
CDR3aa: CASSEFSGENSPLHF

j_gene: TRBJ2-5
abundance: -
d_gene: -
v_gene: TRBV6-1
CDR3nt: TGTGCCAGCACCTCGGGTCCCCGAGAGACCCAGTACTTC
CDR3aa: CASTSGPRETQYF

j_gene: TRBJ2-7
abundance: -
d_gene: -
v_gene: TRBV6-2/TRBV6-3
CDR3nt: TGTGCCAGCAGTTGGACAGCCACATACGAGCAGTACTTC
CDR3aa: CASSWTATYEQYF

j_gene: TRBJ1-5
abundance: few
d_gene: -
v_gene: TRBV28
CDR3nt: TGTGCCAGCAGTTTACATTATAGCAATCAGCCCCAGCATTTT
CDR3aa: CASSLHYSNQPQHF

j_gene: TRBJ2-2
abundance: many
d_gene: -
v_gene: TRBV6-5
CDR3nt: TGTGCCAGCAGTTACAGGGGAAACACCGGGGAGCTGTTTTTT
CDR3aa: CASSYRGNTGELFF

j_gene: TRBJ2-7
abundance: -
d_gene: -
v_gene: TRBV5-1
CDR3nt: TGCGCCAGCAGCTGGGGGGGGGGGCGCGAGCAGTACTTC
CDR3aa: CASSWGGGREQYF

j_gene: TRBJ2-1
abundance: many
d_gene: TRBD2
v_gene: TRBV7-2
CDR3nt: TGTGCCAGCAGTCCTCTAAGCGGGAGCAATGAGCAGTTCTTC
CDR3aa: CASSPLSGSNEQFF

j_gene: TRBJ1-1
abundance: -
d_gene: -
v_gene: TRBV20-1
CDR3nt: TGCAGTGCTGTTAAAACAGGCACGTTGAACACTGAAGCTTTCTTT
CDR3aa: CSAVKTGTLNTEAFF

j_gene: TRBJ2-1
abundance: few
d_gene: TRBD2
v_gene: TRBV3-1
CDR3nt: TGTGCCAGCAGCCATAGCGGGAGGTCCTACAATGAGCAGTTCTTC
CDR3aa: CASSHSGRSYNEQFF

j_gene: TRBJ2-1
abundance: -
d_gene: TRBD2
v_gene: TRBV7-3
CDR3nt: TGTGCCAGCAGCCTTCACGCAGCGGGGCTGACCTACAATGAGCAGTTCTTC
CDR3aa: CASSLHAAGLTYNEQFF

j_gene: TRBJ2-1
abundance: many
d_gene: -
v_gene: TRBV28
CDR3nt: TGTGCCAGCATTGGGGGGACCTACAATGAGCAGTTCTTC
CDR3aa: CASIGGTYNEQFF